The 7 T cell receptor beta chains in this list originate from one sample, sequenced in a study of shared clonotypes between healthy human individuals. Libraries were prepared by immunoSEQ multiplex PCR; TCRdb keeps only in-frame clonotypes and omits some of them. Seen here are roughly 2.4 million clones, more than 90% observed once, and the top ten hold around 0.13%. Specimen: naive CD4+ T cells sorted from blood. Subset denoted: CD45RA+ positively selected. The receptors derive from a man younger than 35 in good health.

V is TRBV5-5 and J is TRBJ2-7; TRBD1 matches at 9 bases. J was trimmed by 3 bases and V by 1 base; bases with no gene match: 5. Germline lookup yields CDR1 SGHKS and CDR2 YYEKEE (reference sequence). The CDR3 spans 15 residues. The CDR3 DNA follows: TGTGCCAGCAGCTTGCATAACAGGGGGCTCTACGAGCAGTACTTC. It encodes CASSLHNRGLYEQYF.

This chain joins TRBV19 and TRBJ1-5; 10 nucleotides match TRBD1. The J segment lost 7 bases and the V segment lost 5 bases, leaving 14 bases of the junction unmatched. CDR1 is LNHDA and CDR2 is SQIVND in the germline V gene (reference sequence). The CDR3 is 17 residues long. CDR3 amino acids: CASSLGTGVGVGQPQHF. The CDR3, as DNA: TGTGCCAGTAGTCTCGGGACAGGGGTCGGGGTAGGACAGCCCCAGCATTTT.

The chain joins TRBV6-5 to TRBJ1-2; D is possibly TRBD1 (6 bases). Germline loops: CDR1 MNHEY, CDR2 SVGAGI. V lost 5 bases and J 4 bases, leaving 14 bases between the germline ends. This CDR3 has 14 amino acids. The CDR3 DNA reads TGTGCCAGCAGTGAACAGGGTTACGGCTATGGCTACACCTTC. Translating it yields CASSEQGYGYGYTF.

The chain uses TRBV6-5 and TRBJ2-5; D is perhaps TRBD1 or TRBD2 (6 bases each). The J call is in doubt because the DNA end fits TRBJ2-7 better. CDR3 length: 15 residues. CDR1 and CDR2 (germline): MNHEY, SVGAGI. The CDR3 here is CASSTFSRGGYEQYF. For the CDR3, the DNA is TGTGCCAGCAGCACCTTCAGCAGGGGAGGCTACGAGCAGTACTTC.

Concerning this clone: The sample contains more than one DNA sequence encoding this CDR3. The chain uses TRBV10-3 and TRBJ1-2, with unresolved D. CDR1 is ENHRY and CDR2 is SYGVKD in the germline V gene. The CDR3 consists of 14 residues. The V end was cut by 4 bases, the J end by 0 bases, with 9 bases between. This chain's CDR3 is CAISAGPSNYGYTF. The CDR3 bases are TGTGCCATCAGTGCCGGGCCATCTAACTATGGCTACACCTTC.

This clone was picked up a small number of times. The identical CDR3 is also encoded by other nucleotide sequences in the sample. The chain has TRBV5-1 and TRBJ2-3; 10 bases are shared with TRBD1. V shed 7 bases, J shed 3 bases, and the junction held 5 bases outside the gene matches. The germline gives CDR1 SGHRS, CDR2 YFSETQ. This CDR3 has 14 amino acids. The CDR3 coding sequence is TGCGCCAGCGCGGGACAGGGGAATACAGATACGCAGTATTTT. Its translation is CASAGQGNTDTQYF.

The rearrangement joins TRBV29-1 to TRBJ2-5; 9 bases match TRBD2. CDR3 length equals 13 residues. Per germline, CDR1 SQVTM and CDR2 ANQGSEA. With V trimmed by 6 bases and J by 5 bases, 7 bases remained unmatched. CDR3 protein: CSVGTSSLETQYF. Here the CDR3 DNA reads TGCAGCGTAGGGACTAGCAGTTTGGAGACCCAGTACTTC.